Below are 14 T cell receptor beta chains sequenced from a single sample in a study of T cell responses to AZD1222 COVID-19 vaccine. Assay used: immunoSEQ multiplex PCR; TCRdb lists only in-frame clones, some missing. In the table there are approximately 170,000 clones, roughly 92% of which are singletons. This specimen consisted of peripheral blood, obtained 28 days after the second AZD1222 dose. The receptors were sampled from an adult who received the AZD1222 COVID-19 vaccine.

This rearrangement joins TRBV7-9 to TRBJ1-1; unclear D gene. CDR1 SEHNR and CDR2 FQNEAQ come from the germline V gene (reference sequence). The V and J ends lost 5 bases and 4 bases respectively, with 14 bases between them. The CDR3 has 14 amino acids. CDR3: CASSPSRGFTEAFF. In DNA, the CDR3 is TGTGCCAGCAGCCCATCCCGGGGTTTCACTGAAGCTTTCTTT.

The rearrangement joins TRBV7-9 to TRBJ2-1; 13 nucleotides match TRBD2. The CDR3 extends over 15 amino acids. With V trimmed by 0 bases and J by 15 bases, 8 bases remained unmatched. From germline, CDR1 is SEHNR and CDR2 FQNEAQ (reference sequence). This chain's CDR3 is CASSLAGTSGIGLFF. The CDR3 DNA follows: TGTGCCAGCAGCTTAGCCGGGACTAGCGGGATAGGTTTGTTCTTC.

The chain employs TRBV28 and TRBJ1-1; tentative D call: TRBD1 (5 bases). Germline V gene sequence: CDR1 MDHEN, CDR2 SYDVKM. The CDR3 spans 16 residues. Trimming pared 0 bases from V and 5 bases from J, leaving 16 bases between. The CDR3 DNA reads as TGTGCCAGCAGTTTATGGGAGACGACAGCCGGGACTGAAGCTTTCTTT. It translates to CASSLWETTAGTEAFF.

This rearrangement joins TRBV6-5 to TRBJ1-2, with D tentatively TRBD1 (5 bases). V was shortened by 6 bases and J by 5 bases, with 19 bases between the two germline ends. The germline gives CDR1 MNHEY, CDR2 SVGAGI. There are 15 residues in the CDR3. The CDR3 DNA follows: TGTGCCAGCAGCAAGGGGCAGGGAAGAGGGTATGGCTACACCTTC. As protein: CASSKGQGRGYGYTF.

The count of this clone is one. CDR3 bases: TGTGCCAGCAGCTTGATGCAGGGGGCGCTCACTAACTATGGCTACACCTTC. It translates to CASSLMQGALTNYGYTF. J is TRBJ1-2 and V is TRBV5-6; the match to TRBD1 covers 8 bases. CDR3 length: 17 amino acids. V dropped 1 base and J dropped 0; count of bases not matched to a gene: 8. The germline CDR1 and CDR2 sequences are SGHDT and YYEEEE.

The chain links TRBV7-2 to TRBJ2-2, with D possibly TRBD1 on 5 matching bases. V shed 7 bases and J shed 5 bases, with 14 bases lying between them. The CDR3 is made up of 14 amino acids. CDR1 is SGHTA and CDR2 is FQGNSA in the germline V gene. The CDR3 sequence: CASNRQGQTGELFF. The CDR3 DNA follows: TGTGCCAGCAATAGGCAGGGTCAGACCGGGGAGCTGTTTTTT.

As regards this clone: The sample carries other DNA sequences with the same CDR3. The chain recombines TRBV28 with TRBJ1-2; D is unresolved. The V gene's germline CDR1 is MDHEN and CDR2 SYDVKM. The CDR3 runs to 12 residues. Trimming took 2 bases from V and 2 from J, leaving 3 bases between them. For the CDR3, the DNA is TGTGCCAGCAGTTTAGGAAACTATGGCTACACCTTC. Amino acids: CASSLGNYGYTF.

The chain joins TRBV4-1 to TRBJ1-1; D gene uncertain. The CDR3 sequence is 16 residues long. Germline CDR1 is MGHRA and CDR2 is YSYEKL. V lost 0 bases to trimming and J lost 0 bases, with 11 bases between them. CDR3 residues: CASSQEAQIVNTEAFF. Written as DNA, the CDR3 is TGCGCCAGCAGCCAAGAAGCTCAGATAGTGAACACTGAAGCTTTCTTT.

The chain recombines TRBV15 with TRBJ2-1, with D perhaps TRBD2 (5 bases). From germline, CDR1 is LNHNV and CDR2 YYDKDF (reference sequence). The V end was cut by 5 bases, the J end by 2 bases, with 13 bases between. This CDR3 contains 15 residues. The chain's CDR3 is CATSSTIIAYNEQFF. CDR3 bases: TGTGCCACCAGCTCGACTATCATTGCCTACAATGAGCAGTTCTTC. The full variable domain, completed using reference TRBV15 and TRBJ2-1, is DAMVIQNPRYQVTQFGKPVTLSCSQTLNHNVMYWYQQKSSQAPKLLFHYYDKDFNNEADTPDNFQSRRPNTSFCFLDIRSPGLGDTAMYLCATSSTIIAYNEQFFGPGTRLTVL.

This rearrangement joins TRBV6-5 to TRBJ1-6; no clear D. Trimming removed 6 bases at V and 7 bases at J, with 16 bases between. The CDR3 consists of 15 residues. Germline-derived CDR1 and CDR2 are MNHEY and SVGAGI. The CDR3 here is CASSWSGASNSPLHF. Written as DNA, the CDR3 is TGTGCCAGCAGCTGGAGCGGCGCTTCGAATTCACCCCTCCACTTT.

The rearrangement links TRBV6-5 to TRBJ1-1; TRBD1 is a possible D gene (6 bases). The germline gives CDR1 MNHEY, CDR2 SVGAGI. V shed 2 bases and J shed 4 bases, with 11 bases lying between them. This CDR3 contains 14 residues. Here the CDR3 DNA reads TGTGCCAGCAGTTACGGAAACAGGGTCACTGAAGCTTTCTTT. Protein product: CASSYGNRVTEAFF.

The V and J genes are TRBV28 and TRBJ2-1, with TRBD2 matching over 7 bases. Germline V lookup: CDR1 MDHEN, CDR2 SYDVKM. The CDR3 covers 15 residues. Trimming removed 2 bases from V and 5 bases from J; junction bases left unmatched: 6. The CDR3 DNA reads as TGTGCCAGCAGTTTAAGCCGGGAGGTACACAATGAGCAGTTCTTC. Translating it yields CASSLSREVHNEQFF.

The chain combines TRBV11-3 with TRBJ1-6, with a possible D match to TRBD1 (6 bases). The germline CDR1 and CDR2 sequences are SGHNT and YENEEA. Trimming cost V 5 bases and J 7 bases, with 24 bases left between them. The CDR3 is 18 residues long. The CDR3 loop reads CASSAVPPGHRVNSPLHF. CDR3 DNA: TGTGCCAGCAGCGCAGTGCCGCCGGGACACCGAGTAAATTCACCCCTCCACTTT.

The chain has TRBV7-9 and TRBJ2-3; TRBD2 agrees at 7 bases. This CDR3 region has 15 residues. CDR1 and CDR2 (germline): SEHNR, FQNEAQ (reference sequence). With 7 bases clipped from V and 2 bases from J, the junction kept 9 bases outside the gene matches. The CDR3 loop is CASTLGGQVTDTQYF. CDR3 DNA: TGTGCCAGCACACTGGGAGGGCAGGTCACAGATACGCAGTATTTT.